This TCR beta chain appears in the sequencing data of a study of T cells in Graves' hyperthyroidism and ophthalmopathy. V was clipped by 0 bases and J by 4 bases, with 9 bases between them. CDR3 length: 14 residues. Germline CDR1 is LGHDT and CDR2 is YNNKEL (reference sequence). Participants, patients aged 18 to 65, had newly diagnosed hyperthyroidism with a duration under 2 months. Exclusion followed for patients with uncontrolled infection, other autoimmune disease, pregnancy or lactation. TCR beta CDR3 sequences were amplified from RNA transcripts. The study used the HTBI primer set for a first-round RT-PCR of the TCR CDR3. TCRdb itself ran the multiplex PCR reads through MiXCR, one entry per CDR3 protein. This sample has about 690,000 distinct CDR3 sequences, with 17% found just once. General study points: Ophthalmopathy was told apart from stable hyperthyroidism by a 13 V-J model.

Turning to this clonotype: Its antigen is not known.

What was sequenced was blood. The chain recombines TRBV3-1 with TRBJ1-2; no firm D call. The origin of this receptor is a man between 50 and 59 years old with Graves' hyperthyroidism. CDR3 coding DNA: TGTGCCAGCAGCCAAGAGGACCTTCTCTATGGCTACACCTTC. It codes for CASSQEDLLYGYTF.